The rows below give T cell receptor beta chains drawn from one sample of a study of post-analysis software for immune sequencing data. TCRdb reprocessed the PCR reads with MiXCR, giving one entry per CDR3 protein. The sample consists of 170,000 or so distinct CDR3 sequences, approximately 31% of them appearing once. Sequencing was done on a sample of blood. The source of these receptors is a girl aged 10 to 17 with multiple sclerosis. Each CDR3 is given with its conserved first and last residue. A D gene is named only where the DNA matches it firmly. Not all rows give a size; the values are once, few, many and, for expanded clones, a class.

d_call cdr3_length j_call v_call clone_size cdr3_nt cdr3_aa
. 16 TRBJ2-3 TRBV3-1 few TGTGCCAGCAGCCAAGTCGTAGGACCGGGCACAGATACGCAGTATTTT CASSQVVGPGTDTQYF
TRBD2 13 TRBJ2-1 TRBV11-1 . TGTGCCAGCCGAGTAGGACTAGCGGATAAACAGTTCTTC CASRVGLADKQFF
. 12 TRBJ1-2 TRBV20-1 many TGCAGTGCTACGCTGGGCGGGGTCGGCTACACCTTC CSATLGGVGYTF
TRBD2 15 TRBJ2-3 TRBV28 many TGTGCCAGCACCGATAGCGGGAGTGGCACAGATACGCAGTATTTT CASTDSGSGTDTQYF
TRBD1 18 TRBJ1-2 TRBV20-1 . TGCAGTGCAGCGGCCGGACAGGGGTTAGCGGGTACTAACTATGGCTACACCTTC CSAAAGQGLAGTNYGYTF
. 13 TRBJ2-3 TRBV5-1 few TGCGCCAGCAGCGCACAGGGCAGGGATACGCAGTATTTT CASSAQGRDTQYF
TRBD2 17 TRBJ2-5 TRBV5-1 few TGCGCCAGCAGCTTTTCCGGCGCGGGAGGAATGTCAGAGACCCAGTACTTC CASSFSGAGGMSETQYF
TRBD2 15 TRBJ2-3 TRBV12-3/TRBV12-4 few TGTGCCAGCAGTTCTCGACTAGCGAGCACAGATACGCAGTATTTT CASSSRLASTDTQYF
. 15 TRBJ2-5 TRBV28 . TGTGCCAGCTCCATTCCACAGGGCTACCAAGAGACCCAGTACTTC CASSIPQGYQETQYF
. 13 TRBJ1-3 TRBV12-3/TRBV12-4 . TGTGCCAGCAGTTTCGGGTCTGGGAACACCATATATTTT CASSFGSGNTIYF
TRBD1 16 TRBJ1-2 TRBV2 few TGTGCCAGCACCAAGGGACAGCTCACTCCTGACTATGGCTACACCTTC CASTKGQLTPDYGYTF
TRBD2 13 TRBJ2-5 TRBV19 few TGTGCCAGTAGGTCTAGCGGAGAAGAGACCCAGTACTTC CASRSSGEETQYF
. 12 TRBJ2-7 TRBV6-6 many TGTGCCAGCAGTCCCCCTACCTACGAGCAGTACTTC CASSPPTYEQYF
. 13 TRBJ2-1 TRBV11-2 many TGTGCCAGCAGCTTAGCGGCGAGCGGTGAGCAGTTCTTC CASSLAASGEQFF
. 14 TRBJ1-2 TRBV7-9 many TGTGCCAGCAGCCCTGGACAGCAGAACTATGGCTACACCTTC CASSPGQQNYGYTF
TRBD2 14 TRBJ2-3 TRBV10-2 many TGCGCCAGCAGTGCACTAGCGGTCACAGATACGCAGTATTTT CASSALAVTDTQYF
TRBD2 15 TRBJ2-7 TRBV20-1 many TGCAGTGCTAGAGATTTGGCGGGAGGGAAGTACGAGCAGTACTTC CSARDLAGGKYEQYF
TRBD2 18 TRBJ2-1 TRBV9 . TGTGCCAGCAGCGTAACTCTTAGCGGGAGGGCCAACGACAATGAGCAGTTCTTC CASSVTLSGRANDNEQFF
TRBD2 12 TRBJ2-3 TRBV28 many TGTGCCAGCAGTCACACCGGTACTAGCGTGTATTTT CASSHTGTSVYF
. 15 TRBJ1-5 TRBV19 . TGTGCCAGTAGTAAGGGGACTTCCCCTAATCAGCCCCAGCATTTT CASSKGTSPNQPQHF
. 14 TRBJ2-3 TRBV20-1 many TGCAGTGCTAGGGCGGTAGTCCTAGCTAATACGCAGTATTTT CSARAVVLANTQYF
. 13 TRBJ2-5 TRBV13 many TGTGCCAGCGCGTCAGGGAGCCAAGAGACCCAGTACTTC CASASGSQETQYF
TRBD1 14 TRBJ1-2 TRBV7-9 . TGTGCCAGCAGCGTTAGACAGGGAATTAATGGCTACACCTTC CASSVRQGINGYTF
. 13 TRBJ2-1 TRBV27 few TGTGCCAGCAGTTTAGTACGGGGGAATGAGCGGTTCTTC CASSLVRGNERFF
. 17 TRBJ2-1 TRBV7-2 many TGTGCCAGCAGCTTACAATCCGGCGGACTCACCTACAATGAGCAGTTCTTC CASSLQSGGLTYNEQFF
TRBD2 13 TRBJ2-3 TRBV5-1 many TGCGCCAGCAGCGGGACTAACACAGATACGCAGTATTTT CASSGTNTDTQYF
. 12 TRBJ2-3 TRBV12-3/TRBV12-4 many TGTGCCAGCAGTTCCCTGACAGATACGCAGTATTTT CASSSLTDTQYF
TRBD2 15 TRBJ2-1 TRBV3-1 many TGTGCCAGCAGCCAAGGGATAGCGGGAGGCTCTGAGCAGTTCTTC CASSQGIAGGSEQFF
. 14 TRBJ2-7 TRBV4-1 . TGCACCAGCAGCCAAGGTAGAAATTCCTACGAGCAGTACTTC CTSSQGRNSYEQYF
. 14 TRBJ1-1 TRBV15 many TGTGCCACCAGCAGAGAAGGAAGTAACACTGAAGCTTTCTTT CATSREGSNTEAFF
. 13 TRBJ2-7 TRBV3-1 . TGTGCCAGCAGCTCGGGACTCCCTTACGAGCAGTACTTC CASSSGLPYEQYF
. 12 TRBJ2-2 TRBV20-1 many TGCAGTGCTCGGCTAGCGACCGGGGAGCTGTTTTTT CSARLATGELFF
. 15 TRBJ2-3 TRBV3-1 . TGTGCCAGCAGCCTCGGACAGCTAGACACAGATACGCAGTATTTT CASSLGQLDTDTQYF
. 15 TRBJ1-5 TRBV7-8 . TGTGCCAGCAGCACCGAGGGACGGACAAATCAGCCCCAGCATTTT CASSTEGRTNQPQHF
TRBD2 21 TRBJ2-3 TRBV10-2 many TGCGCCAGCAGAGAGCTCTCAGGCGGGAGCAATATCCTGGTTGAAACAGATACGCAGTATTTT CASRELSGGSNILVETDTQYF